This TCR beta chain emerged from a study of CD8 T cells in Susac syndrome. Whole-study results and caveats: The study acknowledged a relatively small number of individuals in its TCR sequencing and HLA analysis.

The CDR3 has 15 residues. The germline V gene encodes CDR1 SEHNR and CDR2 FQNEAQ (reference sequence). Trimming removed 5 bases at V and 1 base at J, with 14 bases between. Patients with Susac syndrome met diagnostic criteria that were recently defined for definite or probable disease. TEMRA cells were FACS-enriched, unlike CD8+ and CD4+ T cells, which were negatively isolated. It was with random hexamers that roughly 0.45 to 1 ug RNA was reverse transcribed. Amplification of the TCR beta CDR3 was carried out by immunoSEQ multiplex PCR, which spanned a total of 54 Vbeta and 13 Jbeta segments. TCRdb recomputed calls from the immunoSEQ multiplex PCR reads with MiXCR, one row per CDR3 protein. This table has 150,000 to 200,000 distinct CDR3 sequences, roughly 90% appearing once. Points on this clonotype: Its antigen remains unknown.

The chain joins TRBV7-9 to TRBJ1-1, with unresolved D. The specimen was CD4+ T cells from PBMCs. This sequence was found in a human donor with Susac syndrome. CDR3 in amino acids: CASSPLSKGNTEAFF. CDR3 nucleotides: TGTGCCAGCAGCCCCCTCAGCAAGGGGAACACTGAAGCTTTCTTT.